The rows below give T cell receptor beta chains drawn from one sample of a study of T-cell reconstitution after alpha-beta-depleted transplantation in children. MiXCR, run by TCRdb on the PCR reads, gives a single entry per CDR3 protein. This table has roughly 300,000 distinct CDR3 sequences, about a tenth appearing once. The specimen was PBMCs from the stem cell graft donor, collected from the stem cell graft. The source is a human donor who donated a stem cell graft to a child with SCID. Each CDR3 is given with its conserved first and last residue. The order of the fields is J gene, CDR3 length, D gene, V gene, clone size, CDR3 protein, CDR3 DNA. The D gene is left open where the match is weak. Some rows mark clone size as missing; the rest say once, few, many or name a class of expanded clone.

j_gene: TRBJ2-7
len: 17
d_gene: TRBD2
v_gene: TRBV6-2/TRBV6-3
abundance: -
CDR3aa: CASSSVGLAGGPYEQYF
CDR3nt: TGTGCCAGCTCTTCAGTCGGTTTAGCGGGGGGACCCTACGAGCAGTACTTC

j_gene: TRBJ2-2
len: 17
d_gene: TRBD2
v_gene: TRBV12-3/TRBV12-4
abundance: -
CDR3aa: CASSLGRGARDTGELFF
CDR3nt: TGTGCCAGCAGCCTGGGGCGGGGGGCCCGGGACACCGGGGAGCTGTTTTTT

j_gene: TRBJ2-3
len: 11
d_gene: -
v_gene: TRBV29-1
abundance: many
CDR3aa: CSVEMGDTQYF
CDR3nt: TGCAGCGTTGAAATGGGAGATACGCAGTATTTT

j_gene: TRBJ1-1
len: 13
d_gene: -
v_gene: TRBV7-9
abundance: few
CDR3aa: CASRLAGGAEAFF
CDR3nt: TGTGCCAGCAGGCTTGCAGGAGGTGCCGAAGCTTTCTTT

j_gene: TRBJ1-1
len: 15
d_gene: -
v_gene: TRBV18
abundance: -
CDR3aa: CASSPRPGTNTEAFF
CDR3nt: TGTGCCAGCTCACCTCGGCCAGGGACGAACACTGAAGCTTTCTTT

j_gene: TRBJ1-4
len: 15
d_gene: -
v_gene: TRBV7-2
abundance: few
CDR3aa: CASSLAPRSNEKLFF
CDR3nt: TGTGCCAGCAGCTTAGCCCCGAGGAGTAATGAAAAACTGTTTTTT

j_gene: TRBJ1-1
len: 14
d_gene: -
v_gene: TRBV6-2/TRBV6-3
abundance: -
CDR3aa: CATEQILRGTEAFF
CDR3nt: TGTGCCACGGAACAGATTTTAAGGGGGACTGAAGCTTTCTTT

j_gene: TRBJ2-7
len: 17
d_gene: TRBD1
v_gene: TRBV6-1
abundance: few
CDR3aa: CASSLRDRGRIDYEQYF
CDR3nt: TGTGCCAGCAGTCTCCGGGACAGGGGGCGAATTGACTACGAGCAGTACTTC

j_gene: TRBJ1-3
len: 14
d_gene: -
v_gene: TRBV20-1
abundance: -
CDR3aa: CSARDSREGNTIYF
CDR3nt: TGCAGTGCTAGAGACTCCAGGGAGGGAAACACCATATATTTT

j_gene: TRBJ1-2
len: 16
d_gene: -
v_gene: TRBV4-1
abundance: -
CDR3aa: CASSQDRGTFTYGYTF
CDR3nt: TGCGCCAGCAGCCAAGATCGTGGGACATTTACCTATGGCTACACCTTC

j_gene: TRBJ2-3
len: 14
d_gene: -
v_gene: TRBV9
abundance: few
CDR3aa: CASSGLETTDTQYF
CDR3nt: TGTGCCAGTTCAGGGCTAGAGACTACAGATACGCAGTATTTT

j_gene: TRBJ2-1
len: 14
d_gene: -
v_gene: TRBV6-2/TRBV6-3
abundance: -
CDR3aa: CASSYSMAPPEQFF
CDR3nt: TGTGCCAGCAGTTACTCGATGGCTCCCCCGGAGCAGTTCTTC

j_gene: TRBJ1-1
len: 15
d_gene: -
v_gene: TRBV9
abundance: few
CDR3aa: CASSHPRGENTEAFF
CDR3nt: TGTGCCAGCAGCCATCCTAGGGGGGAGAACACTGAAGCTTTCTTT

j_gene: TRBJ2-1
len: 15
d_gene: TRBD2
v_gene: TRBV7-6
abundance: -
CDR3aa: CASSGLAGGNNEQFF
CDR3nt: TGTGCCAGCAGCGGACTAGCGGGGGGGAACAATGAGCAGTTCTTC

j_gene: TRBJ2-5
len: 16
d_gene: TRBD2
v_gene: TRBV9
abundance: few
CDR3aa: CASSVGGGGTQETQYF
CDR3nt: TGTGCCAGCAGCGTAGGCGGCGGGGGGACCCAAGAGACCCAGTACTTC

j_gene: TRBJ2-5
len: 15
d_gene: -
v_gene: TRBV6-5
abundance: -
CDR3aa: CASSYSRQDQETQYF
CDR3nt: TGTGCCAGCAGTTACTCCCGACAGGACCAAGAGACCCAGTACTTC

j_gene: TRBJ2-7
len: 13
d_gene: TRBD1
v_gene: TRBV4-1
abundance: -
CDR3aa: CASSLWTGYEQYF
CDR3nt: TGCGCCAGCAGCCTCTGGACAGGGTACGAGCAGTACTTC

j_gene: TRBJ2-7
len: 15
d_gene: TRBD1
v_gene: TRBV6-5
abundance: -
CDR3aa: CASSYNRGSSYEQYF
CDR3nt: TGTGCCAGCAGTTATAACAGGGGGAGCTCCTACGAGCAGTACTTC

j_gene: TRBJ1-2
len: 12
d_gene: -
v_gene: TRBV7-6
abundance: few
CDR3aa: CASSPQTGTYTF
CDR3nt: TGTGCCAGCAGCCCGCAGACAGGAACCTACACCTTC

j_gene: TRBJ2-1
len: 15
d_gene: -
v_gene: TRBV4-2
abundance: many
CDR3aa: CASSQEIAAYNEQFF
CDR3nt: TGTGCCAGCAGCCAAGAAATAGCGGCTTACAATGAGCAGTTCTTC

j_gene: TRBJ2-7
len: 16
d_gene: TRBD1
v_gene: TRBV10-1
abundance: few
CDR3aa: CASSGPSGQGRYEQYF
CDR3nt: TGCGCCAGCAGTGGACCCTCGGGACAGGGTCGGTACGAGCAGTACTTC

j_gene: TRBJ1-5
len: 16
d_gene: -
v_gene: TRBV7-2
abundance: many
CDR3aa: CASARREDNSNQPQHF
CDR3nt: TGTGCCAGCGCAAGGAGGGAGGATAATAGCAATCAGCCCCAGCATTTT

j_gene: TRBJ2-1
len: 13
d_gene: -
v_gene: TRBV7-9
abundance: few
CDR3aa: CASSSPPMDEQFF
CDR3nt: TGTGCCAGCAGCTCCCCCCCTATGGATGAGCAGTTCTTC

j_gene: TRBJ2-1
len: 14
d_gene: TRBD2
v_gene: TRBV20-1
abundance: -
CDR3aa: CSAEKVAGGDEQFF
CDR3nt: TGCAGTGCTGAGAAGGTAGCGGGGGGGGATGAGCAGTTCTTC

j_gene: TRBJ2-7
len: 15
d_gene: -
v_gene: TRBV5-1
abundance: many
CDR3aa: CASSLESVRGGEQYF
CDR3nt: TGCGCCAGCAGCTTGGAATCGGTCCGAGGGGGCGAGCAGTACTTC

j_gene: TRBJ2-2
len: 16
d_gene: -
v_gene: TRBV3-1
abundance: few
CDR3aa: CASSQDGTRPTGELFF
CDR3nt: TGTGCCAGCAGCCAAGACGGGACCCGACCCACCGGGGAGCTGTTTTTT

j_gene: TRBJ1-1
len: 14
d_gene: TRBD1
v_gene: TRBV20-1
abundance: -
CDR3aa: CSAGTGRMVTEAFF
CDR3nt: TGCAGTGCAGGGACAGGGCGAATGGTCACTGAAGCTTTCTTT

j_gene: TRBJ2-5
len: 18
d_gene: TRBD1
v_gene: TRBV4-2
abundance: few
CDR3aa: CASSQPGSEGQGQETQYF
CDR3nt: TGTGCCAGCAGCCAACCCGGCTCGGAAGGACAGGGTCAAGAGACCCAGTACTTC

j_gene: TRBJ2-7
len: 14
d_gene: -
v_gene: TRBV5-1
abundance: few
CDR3aa: CASSTTGINYEQYF
CDR3nt: TGCGCCAGCAGCACTACCGGGATAAACTACGAGCAGTACTTC

j_gene: TRBJ2-1
len: 15
d_gene: -
v_gene: TRBV7-9
abundance: -
CDR3aa: CASSLSGLIYNEQFF
CDR3nt: TGTGCCAGCAGCTTGTCGGGACTGATCTACAATGAGCAGTTCTTC

j_gene: TRBJ1-1
len: 14
d_gene: -
v_gene: TRBV2
abundance: few
CDR3aa: CASRDGSMNTEAFF
CDR3nt: TGTGCCAGCAGGGACGGATCTATGAACACTGAAGCTTTCTTT

j_gene: TRBJ1-1
len: 13
d_gene: -
v_gene: TRBV25-1
abundance: many
CDR3aa: CASLGLRATEAFF
CDR3nt: TGTGCCAGCCTCGGACTGAGAGCCACTGAAGCTTTCTTT

j_gene: TRBJ1-2
len: 13
d_gene: TRBD1
v_gene: TRBV20-1
abundance: many
CDR3aa: CSARTGWNYGYTF
CDR3nt: TGCAGTGCTAGGACAGGGTGGAACTATGGCTACACCTTC

j_gene: TRBJ2-4
len: 14
d_gene: -
v_gene: TRBV15
abundance: once
CDR3aa: CATQNLLAKNIQYF
CDR3nt: TGTGCCACCCAAAATTTACTAGCCAAAAACATTCAGTACTTC

j_gene: TRBJ1-2
len: 13
d_gene: TRBD1
v_gene: TRBV20-1
abundance: -
CDR3aa: CSAGTDFNYGYTF
CDR3nt: TGCAGTGCTGGGACAGACTTTAACTATGGCTACACCTTC

j_gene: TRBJ2-7
len: 15
d_gene: TRBD2
v_gene: TRBV6-1
abundance: -
CDR3aa: CASIRLAGESDEQYF
CDR3nt: TGTGCCAGCATCAGACTAGCGGGGGAAAGCGACGAGCAGTACTTC

j_gene: TRBJ1-1
len: 13
d_gene: -
v_gene: TRBV18
abundance: -
CDR3aa: CASSPQSHTEAFF
CDR3nt: TGTGCCAGCTCACCACAATCCCACACTGAAGCTTTCTTT

j_gene: TRBJ1-5
len: 12
d_gene: -
v_gene: TRBV19
abundance: once
CDR3aa: CASSRFEQPQHF
CDR3nt: TGTGCCAGTAGTAGATTTGAACAGCCCCAGCATTTT

j_gene: TRBJ2-5
len: 14
d_gene: -
v_gene: TRBV20-1
abundance: few
CDR3aa: CSARGDEGVKTQYF
CDR3nt: TGCAGTGCTAGAGGGGACGAGGGGGTAAAGACCCAGTACTTC

j_gene: TRBJ2-3
len: 13
d_gene: -
v_gene: TRBV6-1
abundance: few
CDR3aa: CATRLGATDTQYF
CDR3nt: TGTGCCACACGGCTGGGAGCCACAGATACGCAGTATTTT

j_gene: TRBJ1-1
len: 13
d_gene: -
v_gene: TRBV5-1
abundance: few
CDR3aa: CASSTTGELEAFF
CDR3nt: TGCGCCAGCAGCACAACGGGGGAGCTTGAAGCTTTCTTT

j_gene: TRBJ1-1
len: 16
d_gene: -
v_gene: TRBV5-1
abundance: few
CDR3aa: CASSLVPGGGGTEAFF
CDR3nt: TGCGCCAGCAGCTTGGTCCCAGGAGGGGGAGGGACTGAAGCTTTCTTT

j_gene: TRBJ2-7
len: 14
d_gene: -
v_gene: TRBV5-1
abundance: few
CDR3aa: CASSLSQLLYEQYF
CDR3nt: TGCGCCAGCAGCTTGTCACAACTCCTATACGAGCAGTACTTC

j_gene: TRBJ2-5
len: 17
d_gene: -
v_gene: TRBV27
abundance: few
CDR3aa: CARPYPTGMEYQETQYF
CDR3nt: TGTGCCAGACCCTACCCCACCGGGATGGAGTACCAAGAGACCCAGTACTTC

j_gene: TRBJ1-6
len: 16
d_gene: TRBD1
v_gene: TRBV20-1
abundance: few
CDR3aa: CSASRPLGTGGSPLHF
CDR3nt: TGCAGTGCAAGCCGGCCCCTCGGGACAGGGGGATCACCCCTCCACTTT

j_gene: TRBJ2-2
len: 11
d_gene: -
v_gene: TRBV29-1
abundance: many
CDR3aa: CSVADTGELFF
CDR3nt: TGCAGCGTTGCTGACACCGGGGAGCTGTTTTTT

j_gene: TRBJ1-1
len: 14
d_gene: TRBD1
v_gene: TRBV20-1
abundance: few
CDR3aa: CLTRQGLPNTEAFF
CDR3nt: TGCCTTACTCGACAGGGCCTACCGAACACTGAAGCTTTCTTT

j_gene: TRBJ2-1
len: 11
d_gene: -
v_gene: TRBV7-8
abundance: few
CDR3aa: CASSPIREQFF
CDR3nt: TGTGCCAGCAGCCCCATAAGGGAGCAGTTCTTC

j_gene: TRBJ2-7
len: 14
d_gene: -
v_gene: TRBV3-1
abundance: few
CDR3aa: CASSQAQYNYEQYF
CDR3nt: TGTGCCAGCAGCCAAGCCCAATATAACTACGAGCAGTACTTC

j_gene: TRBJ2-7
len: 14
d_gene: -
v_gene: TRBV27
abundance: -
CDR3aa: CASSFTGGAYEQYF
CDR3nt: TGTGCCAGCAGTTTCACAGGGGGGGCGTACGAGCAGTACTTC

j_gene: TRBJ2-5
len: 16
d_gene: -
v_gene: TRBV14
abundance: -
CDR3aa: CASNRRGAGFKETQYF
CDR3nt: TGTGCCAGCAACCGCCGCGGTGCGGGGTTTAAAGAGACCCAGTACTTC

j_gene: TRBJ1-1
len: 15
d_gene: TRBD1
v_gene: TRBV5-1
abundance: few
CDR3aa: CASSLGDRDDTEAFF
CDR3nt: TGCGCCAGCAGCTTGGGGGACAGGGACGACACTGAAGCTTTCTTT

j_gene: TRBJ2-5
len: 14
d_gene: -
v_gene: TRBV7-2
abundance: -
CDR3aa: CASSSRRGSQTQYF
CDR3nt: TGTGCCAGCAGCTCCCGTCGGGGGTCGCAGACCCAGTACTTC

j_gene: TRBJ1-4
len: 12
d_gene: -
v_gene: TRBV7-2
abundance: -
CDR3aa: CASSFAGTKLFF
CDR3nt: TGTGCCAGCAGCTTTGCGGGGACAAAACTGTTTTTT

j_gene: TRBJ2-2
len: 16
d_gene: -
v_gene: TRBV20-1
abundance: -
CDR3aa: CSARGRAGGNTGELFF
CDR3nt: TGCAGTGCTAGAGGGCGGGCAGGTGGGAACACCGGGGAGCTGTTTTTT

j_gene: TRBJ1-2
len: 13
d_gene: TRBD1
v_gene: TRBV20-1
abundance: many
CDR3aa: CSATRTGLYGYTF
CDR3nt: TGCAGTGCTACCCGGACAGGTCTCTATGGCTACACCTTC

j_gene: TRBJ1-1
len: 13
d_gene: -
v_gene: TRBV29-1
abundance: -
CDR3aa: CSVEQGENTEAFF
CDR3nt: TGCAGCGTAGAACAGGGAGAGAACACTGAAGCTTTCTTT

j_gene: TRBJ2-7
len: 14
d_gene: -
v_gene: TRBV12-3/TRBV12-4
abundance: -
CDR3aa: CASSRDSGLYEQYF
CDR3nt: TGTGCCAGCAGCCGCGACAGTGGCCTGTACGAGCAGTACTTC

j_gene: TRBJ1-5
len: 15
d_gene: TRBD1
v_gene: TRBV10-3
abundance: -
CDR3aa: CAISEDDRENQPQHF
CDR3nt: TGTGCCATCAGTGAAGACGACAGGGAAAATCAGCCCCAGCATTTT